The 16 T cell receptor beta chains below all came from one sample that was sequenced in a study of T cell repertoires in cytomegalovirus infection (dated 2019 in TCRdb). Data came from an Illumina HiSeq 1500. TCRdb itself trimmed the public reads at Q25 with fastp, ran MiXCR and retained productive beta chains. Under each unique CDR3 protein, matching rows form one entry showing the most common genes and DNA. The sample includes fewer than 250,000 distinct CDR3 sequences, with roughly an eighth observed a single time. In total, the top ten clones hold around 1.6% of the sample. Sequencing was done on a sample of PBMCs. The receptors shown here come from a human donor in good health (CMV status not recorded). Some clones in this sample may be carry-over from other donors' samples.

This clonotype has a count of ten or more. The V call is TRBV7-3, the J call TRBJ2-2; D unclear. The ends were cut back, 2 bases at V and 4 bases at J, with 5 bases in the middle. Germline CDR1 and CDR2: SGHTA and FQGTGA. The CDR3 covers 13 residues. The CDR3 region has the DNA TGTGCCAGCAGCTTAGAACCCACCGGGGAGCTGTTTTTT. Residues: CASSLEPTGELFF.

In its sample, this clonotype was seen a few times. This chain joins TRBV5-4 and TRBJ2-3, with a tentative D call TRBD1 (6 bases). Per germline, CDR1 SGHNT and CDR2 YYREEE (reference sequence). The CDR3 runs 15 residues. Trimming took off 3 bases at V and 2 bases at J, with 13 bases between the two ends. The CDR3 nucleotides are TGTGCCAGCAGCTCCGGGACAAAACACACAGATACGCAGTATTTT. This codes for CASSSGTKHTDTQYF.

This clonotype was seen only a few times. The rearrangement joins TRBV2 to TRBJ2-1, with D tentatively TRBD2 (5 bases). The V gene lost 4 bases and the J gene lost 6 bases, with 10 bases spanning the gap. The CDR3 runs 13 residues. The V gene's germline CDR1 is SNHLY and CDR2 FYNNEI. DNA for the CDR3: TGTGCCAGCAGTGCGCTTCGGGGCAATGAGCAGTTCTTC. Amino acids: CASSALRGNEQFF. Full variable domain (rest looked up from reference TRBV2 and TRBJ2-1): EPEVTQTPSHQVTQMGQEVILRCVPISNHLYFYWYRQILGQKVEFLVSFYNNEISEKSEIFDDQFSVERPDGSNFTLKIRSTKLEDSAMYFCASSALRGNEQFFGPGTRLTVL.

At least ten counts were recorded for this clonotype. The chain links TRBV18 to TRBJ1-1; D gene ambiguous. V was shortened by 2 bases and J by 1 base, with 11 bases between the two germline ends. The length of the CDR3 is 15 residues. Germline loops: CDR1 KGHSH, CDR2 LQKENI. CDR3 sequence: CASSPVGERNTEAFF. CDR3 nucleotides: TGTGCCAGCTCACCAGTTGGGGAAAGGAACACTGAAGCTTTCTTT.

This clonotype showed up many times. This chain links TRBV6-1 with TRBJ2-1; 10 bases match TRBD1. Losses at the gene ends were 5 bases for V and 6 bases for J; bases not matched to a gene: 10. The CDR3 covers 16 residues. Per germline, CDR1 MNHNS and CDR2 SASEGT. CDR3 nucleotide sequence: TGTGCCAGCAGTTCTAACCGGGACAGGGGACGCAATGAGCAGTTCTTC. This sequence encodes CASSSNRDRGRNEQFF.

This clonotype has only a few counts. The V call is TRBV6-2 or TRBV6-3, the J call TRBJ2-7, with a tentative D call TRBD1 (7 bases). Germline CDR1 is MNHEY and CDR2 is SVGEGT. Trimming cost V 0 bases and J 3 bases, with 18 bases left between them. The CDR3 has 17 residues. In DNA form, the CDR3 reads TGTGCCAGCAGTTACTCTCCGCGACAGGGACTGGACTACGAGCAGTACTTC. Protein product: CASSYSPRQGLDYEQYF.

The V gene is TRBV29-1, the J gene TRBJ1-2; D is uncertain. Germline CDR1 and CDR2: SQVTM and ANQGSEA. The V gene lost 3 bases and the J gene lost 8 bases, with 22 bases spanning the gap. The CDR3 spans 15 residues. This CDR3 is CSVDLSVASQSGYTF. CDR3 sequence (DNA): TGCAGCGTTGATTTATCGGTGGCAAGCCAGTCGGGCTACACCTTC.

This clonotype was seen ten or more times. V is TRBV19 and J is TRBJ1-2, with TRBD1 matching over 8 bases. Germline V gene lookup returns CDR1 LNHDA and CDR2 SQIVND (reference sequence). The length of the CDR3 is 16 residues. V dropped 5 bases and J dropped 4; count of bases not matched to a gene: 12. CDR3 region: CASSPTRQGSGYGYTF. CDR3 in DNA: TGTGCCAGTAGTCCCACTCGACAGGGGAGTGGCTATGGCTACACCTTC.

This clonotype appeared many times. The J gene is TRBJ1-5, the V gene TRBV7-9; 8 bases match TRBD1. V lost 10 bases and J lost 7; bases outside the gene matches: 6. Germline values: CDR1 SEHNR, CDR2 FQNEAQ (reference sequence). The length of the CDR3 is 12 residues. CDR3 in DNA: TGTGCCACCGGACAGGGAAGGCAGCCCCAGCATTTT. Amino acid sequence: CATGQGRQPQHF.

The chain is built from TRBV20-1 and TRBJ2-7; D ambiguous. This CDR3 spans 11 amino acids. The germline V gene encodes CDR1 DFQATT and CDR2 SNEGSKA (reference sequence). Between the trimmed V and J ends, which lost 2 bases and 7 bases, there was a span of 9 bases. The CDR3 DNA sequence: TGCAGTGCTAGATCCCTTAGAGAGCAGTACTTC. Translated: CSARSLREQYF.

The table lists this clonotype with many counts. This chain links TRBV11-2 with TRBJ2-7, with D perhaps TRBD1 (5 bases). The V end lost 5 bases, the J end lost 2 bases, and 13 bases lay between the germline ends. Germline-derived CDR1 and CDR2 are SGHAT and FQNNGV. This CDR3 has 14 residues. The chain's CDR3 is CASSPLGRAYEQYF. CDR3 sequence (DNA): TGTGCCAGCAGCCCTCTAGGCAGGGCCTACGAGCAGTACTTC.

There are many counts of this clonotype. This sequence joins TRBV5-1 and TRBJ1-2; no clear D gene. The V and J ends lost 0 bases and 0 bases respectively, with 9 bases between them. The germline gives CDR1 SGHRS, CDR2 YFSETQ. The CDR3 is made up of 15 amino acids. The CDR3 DNA is TGCGCCAGCAGCTTGGCCGGGCCAGCTAACTATGGCTACACCTTC. This translates into CASSLAGPANYGYTF. The whole variable domain, remainder taken from reference TRBV5-1 and TRBJ1-2, is KAGVTQTPRYLIKTRGQQVTLSCSPISGHRSVSWYQQTPGQGLQFLFEYFSETQRNKGNFPGRFSGRQFSNSRSEMNVSTLELGDSALYLCASSLAGPANYGYTFGSGTRLTVV.

This clonotype was found many times. The chain carries TRBV29-1 and TRBJ2-3; 8 nucleotides line up with TRBD1. This CDR3 has 12 residues. The germline V gene has CDR1 SQVTM and CDR2 ANQGSEA. Trimming at V came to 7 bases and at J to 1 base, leaving 1 base not matched to a gene. The CDR3, as DNA: TGCAGCGCAGGGGGCGGCACAGATACGCAGTATTTT. It translates to CSAGGGTDTQYF.

Many counts were recorded for this clonotype. J is TRBJ1-1 and V is TRBV19, with D hard to call. Trimming took 4 bases from V and 2 from J, leaving 11 bases between them. In germline, CDR1 is LNHDA, CDR2 SQIVND (reference sequence). The CDR3 runs to 14 residues. DNA of the CDR3: TGTGCCAGTAGTAGTCGAGGGAGTAACACTGAAGCTTTCTTT. It codes for CASSSRGSNTEAFF. Complete variable domain (other parts from reference TRBV19 and TRBJ1-1): DGGITQSPKYLFRKEGQNVTLSCEQNLNHDAMYWYRQDPGQGLRLIYYSQIVNDFQKGDIAEGYSVSREKKESFPLTVTSAQKNPTAFYLCASSSRGSNTEAFFGQGTRLTVV.

This clonotype has a count of ten or more. The V gene is TRBV7-2, the J gene TRBJ1-2, with D possibly being TRBD1 (6 bases). This CDR3 has 13 residues. CDR1 is SGHTA, CDR2 FQGNSA, per germline. The V and J ends lost 1 base and 4 bases respectively, with 7 bases between them. CDR3 coding DNA: TGTGCCAGCAGCTTAGAACAGGGCTATGGCTACACCTTC. Translation: CASSLEQGYGYTF.

The chain couples TRBV19 to TRBJ1-1; TRBD1 matches at 7 bases. The CDR3 is made up of 15 amino acids. With 3 bases clipped from V and 3 bases from J, the junction kept 7 bases outside the gene matches. Germline V gene sequence: CDR1 LNHDA, CDR2 SQIVND (reference sequence). Written as DNA, the CDR3 is TGTGCCAGTAGTATTCACCGGGACAGTTACACTGAAGCTTTCTTT. Translated: CASSIHRDSYTEAFF.